The rows below give T cell receptor beta chains drawn from one sample of a study of cytomegalovirus exposure and HLA in healthy donors. Here immunoSEQ multiplex PCR was the method, and the copy in TCRdb shows in-frame clones only, minus some. The table lists under 150,000 clones, roughly nine tenths of them singletons. Source material: PBMCs. The receptor set was obtained from a man aged 18-30 years in good health and CMV-seronegative. Each CDR3 is given with its conserved first and last residue. A D gene is named only where the DNA matches it firmly. Expanded clones are given a class, and other clones once, few, many or no size at all.

. TRBJ2-3 TRBD2 TRBV6-5 CASSSGGTTDTQYF
. TRBJ2-7 . TRBV5-1 CASSFFSGREQYF
. TRBJ1-3 . TRBV5-1 CASSSGGPGNTIYF
few TRBJ1-2 TRBD1 TRBV7-9 CASRQTGNYGYTF
. TRBJ2-7 TRBD2 TRBV10-2 CASSRLAADEQYF
. TRBJ1-2 TRBD1 TRBV18 CASSPELDRVDGYTF
. TRBJ2-5 . TRBV15 CATSSGQSEETQYF
. TRBJ2-7 TRBD2 TRBV7-6 CASSLGNSGDYYEQYF
. TRBJ1-5 TRBD1 TRBV19 CASSPQQGAGQPQHF
. TRBJ2-7 TRBD1 TRBV6-5 CASSYSGTGPYEQYF
. TRBJ2-1 . TRBV7-7 CASSLGGGDEQFF
. TRBJ2-7 . TRBV4-1 CASSQDRGFGTYEQYF
few TRBJ2-3 TRBD2 TRBV6-4 CASSESASGGSSDTQYF
. TRBJ2-3 . TRBV25-1 CASSDRLRSTDTQYF
few TRBJ2-5 . TRBV14 CASSQDRGFGPQYF
once TRBJ2-5 TRBD2 TRBV25-1 CASSEFFGGRPETQYF
. TRBJ1-4 TRBD1 TRBV11-2 CASSPGQGAEKLFF
. TRBJ1-2 TRBD1 TRBV10-3 CAITGTGERNGYTF
. TRBJ2-2 TRBD1 TRBV27 CASSFRQGATGELFF
once TRBJ1-2 TRBD1 TRBV10-1 CASSPEAGGSGYTF
. TRBJ2-5 TRBD1 TRBV5-1 CASSLASTGVETQYF
. TRBJ1-1 . TRBV27 CASSPNRDVSTEAFF
. TRBJ1-2 . TRBV14 CASSQDRNTAQSNYGYTF
. TRBJ2-1 . TRBV5-4 CASSLGLTSYNEQFF
few TRBJ1-2 TRBD1 TRBV2 CASAGDRYGYTF
. TRBJ2-1 TRBD1 TRBV7-9 CASSSGQGWDNEQFF
. TRBJ1-5 . TRBV6-6 CASSPGEVQPQHF
. TRBJ2-1 TRBD1 TRBV9 CASSVARGQSRYSSYNEQFF
. TRBJ2-2 . TRBV2 CASSVHAGELFF
. TRBJ2-2 . TRBV6-4 CASSLTGNTGELFF
. TRBJ2-3 . TRBV5-1 CASSLGTGISTDTQYF
. TRBJ2-2 TRBD2 TRBV7-9 CASSLGGGSNTGELFF
. TRBJ1-1 . TRBV19 CASSNDFGTEAFF
few TRBJ1-3 . TRBV13 CASSDNRFSGNTIYF
few TRBJ2-7 TRBD1 TRBV27 CASSFGTGPYEQYF
. TRBJ2-7 TRBD1 TRBV18 CASSPPGQSSYEQYF